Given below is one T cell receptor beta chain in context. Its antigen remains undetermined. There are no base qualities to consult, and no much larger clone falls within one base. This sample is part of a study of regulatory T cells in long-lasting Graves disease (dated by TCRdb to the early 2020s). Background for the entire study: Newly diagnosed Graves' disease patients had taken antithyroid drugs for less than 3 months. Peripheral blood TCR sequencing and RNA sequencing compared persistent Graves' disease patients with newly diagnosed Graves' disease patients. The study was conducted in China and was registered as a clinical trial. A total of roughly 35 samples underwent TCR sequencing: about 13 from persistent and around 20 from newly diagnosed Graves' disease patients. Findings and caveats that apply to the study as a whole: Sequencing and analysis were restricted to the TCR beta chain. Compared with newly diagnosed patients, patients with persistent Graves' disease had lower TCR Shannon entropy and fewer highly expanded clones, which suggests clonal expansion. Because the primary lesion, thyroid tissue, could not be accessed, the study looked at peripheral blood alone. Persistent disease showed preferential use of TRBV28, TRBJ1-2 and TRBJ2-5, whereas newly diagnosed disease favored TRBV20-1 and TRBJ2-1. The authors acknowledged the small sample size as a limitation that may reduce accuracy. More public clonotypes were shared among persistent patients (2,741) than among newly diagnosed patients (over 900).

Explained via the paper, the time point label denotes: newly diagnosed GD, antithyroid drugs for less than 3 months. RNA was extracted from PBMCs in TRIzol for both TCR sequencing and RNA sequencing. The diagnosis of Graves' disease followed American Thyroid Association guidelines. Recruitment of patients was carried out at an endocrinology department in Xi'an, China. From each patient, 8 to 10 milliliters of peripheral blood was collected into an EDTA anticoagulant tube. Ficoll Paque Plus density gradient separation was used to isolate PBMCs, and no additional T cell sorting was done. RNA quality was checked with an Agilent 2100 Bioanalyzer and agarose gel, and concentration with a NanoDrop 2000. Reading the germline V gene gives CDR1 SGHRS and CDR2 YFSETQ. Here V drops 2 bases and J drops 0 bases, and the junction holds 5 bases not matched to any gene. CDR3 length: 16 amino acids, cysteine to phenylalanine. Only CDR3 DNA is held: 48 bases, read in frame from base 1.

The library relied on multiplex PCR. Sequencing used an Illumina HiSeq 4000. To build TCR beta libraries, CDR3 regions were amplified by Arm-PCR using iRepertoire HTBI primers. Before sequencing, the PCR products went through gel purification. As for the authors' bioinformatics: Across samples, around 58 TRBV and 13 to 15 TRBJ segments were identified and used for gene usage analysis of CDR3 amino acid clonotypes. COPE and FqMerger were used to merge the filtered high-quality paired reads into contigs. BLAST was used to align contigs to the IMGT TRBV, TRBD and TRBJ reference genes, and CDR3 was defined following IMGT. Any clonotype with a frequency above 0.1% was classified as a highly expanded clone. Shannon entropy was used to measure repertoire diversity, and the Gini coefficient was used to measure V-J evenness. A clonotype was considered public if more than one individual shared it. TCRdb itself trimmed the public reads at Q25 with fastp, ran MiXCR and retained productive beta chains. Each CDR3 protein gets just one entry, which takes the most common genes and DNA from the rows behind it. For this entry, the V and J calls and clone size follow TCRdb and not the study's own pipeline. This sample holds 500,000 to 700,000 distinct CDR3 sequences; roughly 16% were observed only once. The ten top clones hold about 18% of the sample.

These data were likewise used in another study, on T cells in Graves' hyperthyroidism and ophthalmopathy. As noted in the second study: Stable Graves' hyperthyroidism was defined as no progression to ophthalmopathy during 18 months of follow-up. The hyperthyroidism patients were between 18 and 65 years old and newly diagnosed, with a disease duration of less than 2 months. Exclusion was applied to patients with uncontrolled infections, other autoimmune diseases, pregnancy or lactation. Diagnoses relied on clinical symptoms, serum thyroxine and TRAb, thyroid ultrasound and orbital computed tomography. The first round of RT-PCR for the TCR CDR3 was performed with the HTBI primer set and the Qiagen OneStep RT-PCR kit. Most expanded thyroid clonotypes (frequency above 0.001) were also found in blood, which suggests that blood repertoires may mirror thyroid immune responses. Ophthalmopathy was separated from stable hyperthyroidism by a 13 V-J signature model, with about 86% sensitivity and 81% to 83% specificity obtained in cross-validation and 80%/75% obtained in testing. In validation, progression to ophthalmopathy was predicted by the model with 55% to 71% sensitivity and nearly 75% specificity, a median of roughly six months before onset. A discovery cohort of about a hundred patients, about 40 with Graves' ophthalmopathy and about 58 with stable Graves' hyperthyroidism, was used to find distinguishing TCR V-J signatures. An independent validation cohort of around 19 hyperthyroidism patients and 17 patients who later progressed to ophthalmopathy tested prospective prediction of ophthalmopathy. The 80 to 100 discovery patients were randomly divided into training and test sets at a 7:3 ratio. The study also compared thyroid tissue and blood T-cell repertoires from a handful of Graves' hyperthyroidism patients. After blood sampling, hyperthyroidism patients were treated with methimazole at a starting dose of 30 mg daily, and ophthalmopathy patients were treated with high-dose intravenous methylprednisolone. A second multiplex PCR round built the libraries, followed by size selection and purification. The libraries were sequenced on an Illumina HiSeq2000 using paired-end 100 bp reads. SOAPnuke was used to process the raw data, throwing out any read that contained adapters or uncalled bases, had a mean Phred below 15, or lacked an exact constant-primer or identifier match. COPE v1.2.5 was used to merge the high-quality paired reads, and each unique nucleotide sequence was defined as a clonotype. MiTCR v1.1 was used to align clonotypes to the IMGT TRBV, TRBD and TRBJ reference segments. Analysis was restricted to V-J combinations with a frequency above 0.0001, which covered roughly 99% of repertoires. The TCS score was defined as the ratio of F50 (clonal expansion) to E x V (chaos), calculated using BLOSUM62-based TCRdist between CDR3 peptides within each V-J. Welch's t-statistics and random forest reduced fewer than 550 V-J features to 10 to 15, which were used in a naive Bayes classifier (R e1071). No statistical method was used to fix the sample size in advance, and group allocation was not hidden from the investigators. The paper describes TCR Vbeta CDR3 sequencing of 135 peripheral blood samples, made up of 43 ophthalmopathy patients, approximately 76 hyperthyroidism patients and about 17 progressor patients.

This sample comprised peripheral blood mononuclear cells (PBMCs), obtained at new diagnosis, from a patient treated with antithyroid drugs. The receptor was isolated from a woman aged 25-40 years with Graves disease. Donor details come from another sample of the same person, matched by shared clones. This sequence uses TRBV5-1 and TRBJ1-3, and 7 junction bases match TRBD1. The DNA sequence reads TGCGCCAGCAGCTTTAGGGGGCCTAGCTCTGGAAACACCATATATTTT. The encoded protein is CASSFRGPSSGNTIYF.